A selection of T cell receptor beta chains follows, all from one sample in a study of beta chain features in type 1 diabetes. The method was immunoSEQ multiplex PCR; TCRdb's version includes in-frame clones alone and lacks a portion of them. Of around 650,000 clones in the sample, around 11% were seen once. Input material: naive CD4+ T cells from blood. The origin of the receptors is a man in his thirties or forties with type 1 diabetes. Both conserved end residues are part of each CDR3. Fields, in order: V gene, J gene, clone size, D gene, CDR3 DNA, CDR3 protein. A D gene is named only where the DNA matches it firmly. Some rows have no size entry. The others give once, few or many, or a class for an expanded clone.

TRBV29-1	TRBJ2-6	few	NA	TGCAGCGTTGGGGGGATAGACTCTGGGGCCAACGTCCTGACTTTC	CSVGGIDSGANVLTF
TRBV28	TRBJ1-6	few	TRBD1	TGTGCCAGCAGTCCCTGGGACAGGGAGTTCGCTTCACCCCTCCACTTT	CASSPWDREFASPLHF
TRBV6-5	TRBJ2-3	NA	NA	TGTGCCAGCAGTCGTAGCGGATTCACAGATACGCAGTATTTT	CASSRSGFTDTQYF
TRBV25-1	TRBJ2-5	NA	NA	TGTGCCAGCAGTTCGCAGGGGACCCAGTACTTC	CASSSQGTQYF
TRBV7-2	TRBJ1-1	few	NA	TGTGCCAGCAGCTTTTCTGCGGGAACCACTGAAGCTTTCTTT	CASSFSAGTTEAFF
TRBV4-3	TRBJ1-2	NA	NA	TGCGCCAGCAGCCAAGGGGGGACCGCCAGCAACTATGGCTACACCTTC	CASSQGGTASNYGYTF
TRBV11-3	TRBJ1-1	few	NA	TGTGCCAGCAGCTTAGATCTCACAGCTTTCTTT	CASSLDLTAFF
TRBV11-3	TRBJ2-7	NA	NA	TGTGCCAGCAGCTCAGTAGGGTTCAACTACGAGCAGTACTTC	CASSSVGFNYEQYF
TRBV2	TRBJ1-1	NA	NA	TGTGCCAGCAGTACGGGGAACACTGAAGCTTTCTTT	CASSTGNTEAFF
TRBV19	TRBJ1-5	NA	NA	TGTGCCAGTGAGGGAAGGGACCAGCCCCAGCATTTT	CASEGRDQPQHF
TRBV7-2	TRBJ1-1	few	NA	TGTGCCAGCGGCAAGGGGAGGATGAACACTGAAGCTTTCTTT	CASGKGRMNTEAFF
TRBV5-1	TRBJ1-2	NA	TRBD1	TGCGCCAGCAGCCCGGGACAGGGCAACGGCTACACCTTC	CASSPGQGNGYTF
TRBV7-2	TRBJ2-3	NA	TRBD2	TGTGCCAGCAGCCCGGGACTAGCGAGCGATACGCAGTATTTT	CASSPGLASDTQYF
TRBV7-2	TRBJ2-7	few	NA	TGTGCCAGCAGCCGAGAGAGGACTCAGTACTTC	CASSRERTQYF
TRBV7-3	TRBJ2-3	NA	TRBD2	TGTGCCAGCAGCTCCGGACTAGCGGGGAGCACAGATACGCAGTATTTT	CASSSGLAGSTDTQYF
TRBV11-2	TRBJ2-1	NA	TRBD1	TGTGCCAGCAGGGTTGGGACAGTGACTGCAAATGAGCAGTTCTTC	CASRVGTVTANEQFF
TRBV14	TRBJ1-1	few	NA	TGTGCCAGCAGCCCAAACCCTGGATGGAACACTGAAGCTTTCTTT	CASSPNPGWNTEAFF
TRBV19	TRBJ1-2	few	TRBD1	TGTGCCAGTAGCCCAACAGGGGGTGTCTATGGCTACACCTTC	CASSPTGGVYGYTF
TRBV7-9	TRBJ2-1	few	NA	TGTGCCAGCAGCTTAGGAGTGGAGCAGTTCTTC	CASSLGVEQFF
TRBV5-1	TRBJ1-1	few	NA	TGCGCCAGCAGCTTGAGGGACACCAACATGAACACTGAAGCTTTCTTT	CASSLRDTNMNTEAFF
TRBV7-2	TRBJ2-1	NA	NA	TGTGCCAGCAGCTTGATGGGAGGGGGGCGTATTGAGCAGTTCTTC	CASSLMGGGRIEQFF
TRBV10-3	TRBJ1-1	few	NA	TGTGCCATCAGGGGCAGAAGCGAGGGGAGCACTGAAGCTTTCTTT	CAIRGRSEGSTEAFF
TRBV30	TRBJ1-4	NA	NA	TGTGCCTGGAGTGTACAGCAGGGTAATGAAAAACTGTTTTTT	CAWSVQQGNEKLFF
TRBV9	TRBJ1-3	few	NA	TGTGCCAGCAGCGTAGCGGTGACTGGAAACACCATATATTTT	CASSVAVTGNTIYF
TRBV11-3	TRBJ2-2	NA	TRBD1	TGTGCCTACTCCAGGGGGCCCCAAACCGGGGAGCTGTTTTTT	CAYSRGPQTGELFF
TRBV19	TRBJ1-2	NA	NA	TGTGCCAGTAGTATAGGGGGTGGCTACACCTTC	CASSIGGGYTF
TRBV7-2	TRBJ1-3	NA	NA	TGTGCCAGCAGCTTAGATTCGGGGATTCGGGGAAACACCATATATTTT	CASSLDSGIRGNTIYF
TRBV5-1	TRBJ2-7	NA	TRBD1	TGCGCCAGCAGCTGGGATGGACAGGGCGGCTTCGAGCAGTACTTC	CASSWDGQGGFEQYF
TRBV11-2	TRBJ2-7	NA	NA	TGTGCCAGCAGCTTAGGCGGGGGCGACGAGCAGTACTTC	CASSLGGGDEQYF
TRBV11-2	TRBJ1-6	NA	NA	TGTGCCAGCAGCCTTAGTGAAGCGGATAATTCACCCCTCCACTTT	CASSLSEADNSPLHF
TRBV7-8	TRBJ2-7	few	NA	TGTGCCAGCAGCTTTCTTGAGGGTTTCTCCTACGAGCAGTACTTC	CASSFLEGFSYEQYF
TRBV6-6	TRBJ2-7	few	TRBD1	TGTGCCAGCAGTCCGCGACAGGGGTTCTACGAGCAGTACTTC	CASSPRQGFYEQYF
TRBV6-1	TRBJ1-5	once	TRBD1	TGTGCCAGCAGGACAGGGGATAGTGGACAGCCCCAGCATTTT	CASRTGDSGQPQHF
TRBV18	TRBJ1-1	few	TRBD1	TGTGCCAGCTCGCAAGGGACAGGGAACACTGAAGCTTTCTTT	CASSQGTGNTEAFF
TRBV20-1	TRBJ1-2	NA	NA	TGCAGTGCTCTCCTGGAGGTTGACTACACCTTC	CSALLEVDYTF
TRBV14	TRBJ2-2	NA	NA	TGTGCCAGCAGCCAAGGACAGGCAACGAACACCGGGGAGCTGTTTTTT	CASSQGQATNTGELFF
TRBV10-3	TRBJ2-5	few	TRBD2	TGTGCCATCAGTGAGTCGGGACTAGCCAAAGAGACCCAGTACTTC	CAISESGLAKETQYF
TRBV11-2	TRBJ1-3	many	NA	TGTGCCAGCAGCTTAGTTGTATCGGAGAGCTCTGGAAACACCATATATTTT	CASSLVVSESSGNTIYF
TRBV7-2	TRBJ2-2	few	NA	TGTGCCAGCAGCTCCCTACAGGCTAACACCGGGGAGCTGTTTTTT	CASSSLQANTGELFF
TRBV11-3	TRBJ2-3	NA	TRBD2	TGTGCCAGCAGCCCCCGGGAGGCAGATACGCAGTATTTT	CASSPREADTQYF
TRBV4-3	TRBJ1-2	NA	TRBD1	TGCGCCAGCAGCCAAACACCGGGACAGGGACCTCGGGGCTACACCTTC	CASSQTPGQGPRGYTF
TRBV5-4	TRBJ1-1	few	NA	TGTGCCAGCCAGGCCGAGAACACTGAAGCTTTCTTT	CASQAENTEAFF
TRBV4-3	TRBJ2-1	NA	TRBD2	TGCGCCAGCAGCCAACGCCCATGGCTAGCGGGGGGGCAGGGCTCATACAATGAGCAGTTCTTC	CASSQRPWLAGGQGSYNEQFF
TRBV30	TRBJ1-2	NA	NA	TGTGCCTGGAGTGCCTTTCTTCTGCGGGACTATGGCTACACCTTC	CAWSAFLLRDYGYTF
TRBV19	TRBJ1-5	NA	NA	TGTGCCAGTAGTTGGCAGGGCGGCAATCAGCCCCAGCATTTT	CASSWQGGNQPQHF
TRBV2	TRBJ1-2	NA	NA	TGTGCCAGCAAGGTGAACGTTCAGGTCGGTGGCTACACCTTC	CASKVNVQVGGYTF
TRBV6-1	TRBJ1-5	few	NA	TGTGCCAGCAGCGTCAATCAGCCCCAGCATTTT	CASSVNQPQHF
TRBV19	TRBJ1-1	NA	TRBD1	TGTGCCAGTAAAAGGACAGGGAACACTGAAGCTTTCTTT	CASKRTGNTEAFF
TRBV4-3	TRBJ2-3	few	TRBD2	TGCGCCAGCAGCCAAGATCCCAGCGGGGGAAGAGATACGCAGTATTTT	CASSQDPSGGRDTQYF
TRBV19	TRBJ2-1	NA	TRBD2	TGTGCCAGTAGTATTGCGGGGGGGCCTTACAATGAGCAGTTCTTC	CASSIAGGPYNEQFF
TRBV7-3	TRBJ2-3	few	NA	TGTGCCAGCAGCTTAGCCGCCGCATCCGGCACAGATACGCAGTATTTT	CASSLAAASGTDTQYF
TRBV6-1	TRBJ2-3	few	TRBD2	TGTGCCAGCAGTTCGCTCGGGGGGGCGGATACGCAGTATTTT	CASSSLGGADTQYF